A selection of T cell receptor beta chains follows, all from one sample in a study of blood T cell repertoires in COVID-19. This table comes from immunoSEQ multiplex PCR, and its TCRdb copy is limited to in-frame clones, with some not included. Of some 89,000 clones in the sample, 90% were seen once. Sequenced sample: peripheral blood. The receptor set was obtained from a man between 60 and 75 years old with acute or convalescent COVID-19. The CDR3 runs from the conserved cysteine through the conserved F or W. D genes are given only for firm matches. Expanded clones are given a class, and other clones once, few, many or no size at all.

CDR3: CASSRQAQAKNIQYF; DNA: TGTGCCAGCAGTCGACAGGCGCAAGCCAAAAACATTCAGTACTTC; D: NA; size: NA; J: TRBJ2-4; V: TRBV3-1/TRBV3-2
CDR3: CATSRDLAGNNEQFF; DNA: TGTGCCACCAGCAGAGATCTAGCGGGGAACAATGAGCAGTTCTTC; D: TRBD2; size: NA; J: TRBJ2-1; V: TRBV15
CDR3: CASSLRLAGGSSYNEQFF; DNA: TGTGCCAGCAGCTTGAGGCTAGCGGGGGGGAGCTCCTACAATGAGCAGTTCTTC; D: TRBD2; size: NA; J: TRBJ2-1; V: TRBV5-4
CDR3: CASSLDSLRGTGQPQHF; DNA: TGTGCCAGCAGCTTAGATAGTCTCCGGGGGACGGGTCAGCCCCAGCATTTT; D: NA; size: NA; J: TRBJ1-5; V: TRBV7-2
CDR3: CASSLGVTGRTDGYTF; DNA: TGTGCCAGCAGCCTTGGAGTGACAGGGAGGACGGATGGCTACACCTTC; D: TRBD1; size: NA; J: TRBJ1-2; V: TRBV7-9
CDR3: CASRPEVTDTQYF; DNA: TGCGCCAGCAGGCCCGAGGTCACAGATACGCAGTATTTT; D: NA; size: NA; J: TRBJ2-3; V: TRBV5-1
CDR3: CASTPDRNTEAFF; DNA: TGTGCCAGCACCCCCGATAGGAACACTGAAGCTTTCTTT; D: NA; size: NA; J: TRBJ1-1; V: TRBV2
CDR3: CASSLASGLGTEAFF; DNA: TGTGCCAGCAGCTTAGCCAGCGGTTTAGGCACTGAAGCTTTCTTT; D: NA; size: NA; J: TRBJ1-1; V: TRBV7-2
CDR3: CASSVRSGGTRTDTQYF; DNA: TGCGCCAGCAGTGTGCGTAGCGGGGGGACGCGCACAGATACGCAGTATTTT; D: TRBD2; size: NA; J: TRBJ2-3; V: TRBV10-2
CDR3: CASSFNRGLNTEAFF; DNA: TGTGCCAGCAGTTTCAACAGGGGGTTGAACACTGAAGCTTTCTTT; D: TRBD1; size: NA; J: TRBJ1-1; V: TRBV28
CDR3: CASSQDLTGGDQPQHF; DNA: TGTGCCAGCAGCCAAGATTTGACAGGGGGAGATCAGCCCCAGCATTTT; D: TRBD1; size: NA; J: TRBJ1-5; V: TRBV3-1/TRBV3-2
CDR3: CASTSPGEDTQYF; DNA: TGTGCCAGCACCTCGCCCGGAGAAGATACGCAGTATTTT; D: NA; size: NA; J: TRBJ2-3; V: TRBV6-5
CDR3: CASSLGSAGWADTQYF; DNA: TGCGCCAGCAGCTTGGGGTCCGCAGGCTGGGCAGATACGCAGTATTTT; D: NA; size: NA; J: TRBJ2-3; V: TRBV5-1
CDR3: CASSLSGSWALDTQYF; DNA: TGCGCCAGCAGCTTGAGCGGCAGCTGGGCCTTAGATACGCAGTATTTT; D: NA; size: NA; J: TRBJ2-3; V: TRBV5-1
CDR3: CASSWDGTYAGELFF; DNA: TGTGCCAGCAGTTGGGACGGGACTTACGCCGGGGAGCTGTTTTTT; D: NA; size: once; J: TRBJ2-2; V: TRBV6-5
CDR3: CASSGLAGGLVNEQFF; DNA: TGCGCCAGCAGCGGACTAGCGGGGGGGCTTGTAAATGAGCAGTTCTTC; D: TRBD2; size: NA; J: TRBJ2-1; V: TRBV10-2
CDR3: CASSMGRITAEAFF; DNA: TGTGCCAGTAGTATGGGGAGGATCACAGCAGAAGCTTTCTTT; D: NA; size: NA; J: TRBJ1-1; V: TRBV19
CDR3: CAISESEREEAFF; DNA: TGTGCCATCAGTGAGTCAGAACGGGAGGAAGCTTTCTTT; D: NA; size: NA; J: TRBJ1-1; V: TRBV10-3
CDR3: CSGWAGTNTEAFF; DNA: TGCAGCGGCTGGGCCGGAACGAACACTGAAGCTTTCTTT; D: NA; size: NA; J: TRBJ1-1; V: TRBV29-1
CDR3: CASNGMWGQPQHF; DNA: TGTGCCAGTAACGGGATGTGGGGTCAGCCCCAGCATTTT; D: NA; size: NA; J: TRBJ1-5; V: TRBV19
CDR3: CAWTVRGATNEKLFF; DNA: TGTGCCTGGACTGTACGGGGAGCAACTAATGAAAAACTGTTTTTT; D: NA; size: NA; J: TRBJ1-4; V: TRBV30
CDR3: CASTDGNYGYTF; DNA: TGCGCCAGCACCGACGGGAACTATGGCTACACCTTC; D: NA; size: NA; J: TRBJ1-2; V: TRBV10-2
CDR3: CASSSGSVRTEAFF; DNA: TGTGCCAGCAGCTCAGGGTCGGTTCGCACTGAAGCTTTCTTT; D: NA; size: NA; J: TRBJ1-1; V: TRBV7-9
CDR3: CASSPQAPNYGYTF; DNA: TGTGCCAGTAGCCCCCAGGCACCCAACTATGGCTACACCTTC; D: NA; size: few; J: TRBJ1-2; V: TRBV19
CDR3: CASSPVEGGPQHF; DNA: TGTGCCAGCAGTCCGGTGGAGGGTGGACCCCAGCATTTT; D: NA; size: NA; J: TRBJ1-5; V: TRBV12-3/TRBV12-4
CDR3: CASRAGASTDTQYF; DNA: TGTGCCAGCCGAGCGGGGGCTAGCACAGATACGCAGTATTTT; D: TRBD2; size: NA; J: TRBJ2-3; V: TRBV27
CDR3: CASSLAPGHYSNQPQHF; DNA: TGTGCCAGCAGTTTAGCCCCGGGACACTATAGCAATCAGCCCCAGCATTTT; D: NA; size: NA; J: TRBJ1-5; V: TRBV28
CDR3: CASSPTGGGSNQPQHF; DNA: TGTGCCAGCAGCCCCACTGGGGGGGGGAGCAATCAGCCCCAGCATTTT; D: NA; size: NA; J: TRBJ1-5; V: TRBV3-1/TRBV3-2
CDR3: CASSLLTIAGGPADTGELFF; DNA: TGTGCCAGCTCGCTCCTCACCATAGCGGGGGGGCCTGCTGACACCGGGGAGCTGTTTTTT; D: TRBD2; size: NA; J: TRBJ2-2; V: TRBV18
CDR3: CASSSGGMNTEAFF; DNA: TGTGCCAGCAGTTCGGGGGGTATGAACACTGAAGCTTTCTTT; D: NA; size: NA; J: TRBJ1-1; V: TRBV6-5
CDR3: CASSVGQRAAFF; DNA: TGTGCCAGCAGCGTGGGACAGCGGGCAGCTTTCTTT; D: TRBD1; size: NA; J: TRBJ1-1; V: TRBV3-1/TRBV3-2
CDR3: CATKAGVGNTEAFF; DNA: TGTGCCACGAAAGCGGGGGTGGGAAACACTGAAGCTTTCTTT; D: NA; size: once; J: TRBJ1-1; V: TRBV6-5
CDR3: CASSSRTITQYF; DNA: TGTGCCAGCAGCTCCCGCACTATTACCCAGTACTTC; D: NA; size: NA; J: TRBJ2-5; V: TRBV11-2
CDR3: CASIEVTDTEAFF; DNA: TGTGCCAGCATAGAGGTCACGGACACTGAAGCTTTCTTT; D: NA; size: NA; J: TRBJ1-1; V: TRBV6-5
CDR3: CASSYDPGAMNTEAFF; DNA: TGTGCCAGCAGTTACGACCCAGGGGCCATGAACACTGAAGCTTTCTTT; D: NA; size: NA; J: TRBJ1-1; V: TRBV6-5
CDR3: CASSRTALYGYTF; DNA: TGTGCCAGTAGCAGGACAGCCCTCTATGGCTACACCTTC; D: NA; size: NA; J: TRBJ1-2; V: TRBV19
CDR3: CASSLYPAQGAEAFF; DNA: TGCGCCAGCAGCTTGTACCCGGCCCAGGGGGCTGAAGCTTTCTTT; D: TRBD1; size: NA; J: TRBJ1-1; V: TRBV5-1
CDR3: CASQRTGNDEKLFF; DNA: TGTGCCAGCCAACGGACAGGAAACGATGAAAAACTGTTTTTT; D: TRBD1; size: NA; J: TRBJ1-4; V: TRBV3-1/TRBV3-2
CDR3: CASSTPGGLGYGYTF; DNA: TGTGCCAGTAGTACCCCGGGCGGACTGGGCTATGGCTACACCTTC; D: NA; size: NA; J: TRBJ1-2; V: TRBV19
CDR3: CASSVQGPSNQPQHF; DNA: TGTGCCAGCAGCGTACAGGGGCCTAGCAATCAGCCCCAGCATTTT; D: TRBD1; size: NA; J: TRBJ1-5; V: TRBV2
CDR3: CAISETGGYGYTF; DNA: TGTGCCATCAGTGAGACAGGGGGTTATGGCTACACCTTC; D: TRBD1; size: NA; J: TRBJ1-2; V: TRBV10-3